Relative to its sample, the clone carrying this T cell receptor beta chain is medium-sized. Losses at the gene ends were 10 bases for V and 6 bases for J; bases not matched to a gene: 12. This CDR3 has 13 amino acids. Per germline, CDR1 MDHEN and CDR2 SYDVKM. Under the authors' procedure: The study's classifier, a distant-metastasis tool for papillary thyroid cancer, was built using CDR3 differences across clinicopathological groups. Via MiXCR, TCRdb re-called the PCR reads. The V and J calls come from TCRdb's annotation, not from the publication. The sample includes 15,000 to 25,000 clones, 20% to 30% seen only once; the top ten take about 3.5%. Thyroid surgery was performed in patients who had received no treatment beforehand. These data come from a study of metastatic and nonmetastatic thyroid tumors.

Source material: blood. The chain links TRBV28 to TRBJ2-7; 7 nucleotides match TRBD1. The sequence was obtained from a male donor with papillary thyroid cancer or a benign thyroid nodule (not recorded which). Some clones in this sample may be carry-over from other donors' samples. CDR3 DNA sequence: TGTGCCACCGACAGGGACGCTGTTGGCGAGCAGTACTTC. This encodes CATDRDAVGEQYF.